This TCR beta chain comes out of a study of blood T cell repertoires in COVID-19. Study overall: The United States, Italy and Spain provided the acute and convalescent COVID-19 samples. The cDNA or gDNA used as material had been derived from T cells, B-cell-depleted T cells, or PBMCs.

Per the authors' pipeline: Reference gene primer amplification gave nucleated cell count estimates. Clones were sequenced by immunoSEQ multiplex PCR, and TCRdb holds only the in-frame ones, with some missing. Clone size and V and J calls were adopted from that table, with D and trimming inferred from the DNA. The table lists roughly 300,000 clones, around 87% of them singletons. The CDR3 totals 13 residues. The V gene's germline CDR1 is GTSNPN and CDR2 SVGIG (reference sequence). Trimming cost V 7 bases and J 8 bases; bases outside gene matches: 5. The sample holds a few counts of this clone. This clonotype originated in a woman between 45 and 60 years old who had recovered from COVID-19. Material for sequencing was peripheral blood. This rearrangement joins TRBV30 to TRBJ2-2; 12 bases line up with TRBD2. CDR3 in amino acids: CASRLAGVGELFF. The CDR3 DNA follows: TGTGCCTCCCGACTAGCGGGAGTAGGGGAGCTGTTTTTT.